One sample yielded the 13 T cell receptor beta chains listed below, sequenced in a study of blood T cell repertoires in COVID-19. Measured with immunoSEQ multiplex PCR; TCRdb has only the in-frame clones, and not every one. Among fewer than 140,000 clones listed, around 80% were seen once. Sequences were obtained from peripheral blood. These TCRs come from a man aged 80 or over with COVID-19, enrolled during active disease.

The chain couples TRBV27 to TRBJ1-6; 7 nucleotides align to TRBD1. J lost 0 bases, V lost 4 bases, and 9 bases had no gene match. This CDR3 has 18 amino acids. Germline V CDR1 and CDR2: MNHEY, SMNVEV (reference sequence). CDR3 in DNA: TGTGCCAGCAGTTCCGGGACAGCACGAAGCTCCTATAATTCACCCCTCCACTTT. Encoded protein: CASSSGTARSSYNSPLHF.

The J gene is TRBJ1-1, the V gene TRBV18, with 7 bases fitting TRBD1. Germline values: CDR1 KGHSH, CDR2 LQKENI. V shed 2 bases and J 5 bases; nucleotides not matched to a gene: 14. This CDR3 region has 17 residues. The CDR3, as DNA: TGTGCCAGCTCACCAGGTATCCTAATCAGGGGGAATACTGAAGCTTTCTTT. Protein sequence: CASSPGILIRGNTEAFF.

CDR3 sequence (DNA): TGTGCCAGCAGCTCTCTTCAGGGCGGCACCGGGGAGCTGTTTTTT. Translating gives CASSSLQGGTGELFF. This chain joins TRBV11-2 and TRBJ2-2; TRBD1 is a possible D gene (5 bases). The CDR3 contains 15 residues. The V and J ends lost 4 bases and 4 bases respectively, with 13 bases between them. Per germline, CDR1 SGHAT and CDR2 FQNNGV.

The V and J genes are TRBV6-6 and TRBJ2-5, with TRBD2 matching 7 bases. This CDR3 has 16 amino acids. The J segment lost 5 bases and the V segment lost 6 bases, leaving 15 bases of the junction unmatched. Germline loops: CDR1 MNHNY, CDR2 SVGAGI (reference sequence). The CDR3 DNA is TGTGCCAGCAGCCCCTTCCCTAGCGGAAAGGGGGAGACCCAGTACTTC. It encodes CASSPFPSGKGETQYF.

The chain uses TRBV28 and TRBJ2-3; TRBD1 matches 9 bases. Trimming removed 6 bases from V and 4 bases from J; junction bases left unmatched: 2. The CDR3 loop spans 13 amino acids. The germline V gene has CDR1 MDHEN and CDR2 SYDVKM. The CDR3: CASSRQGADTQYF. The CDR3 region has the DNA TGTGCCAGCAGCAGACAGGGGGCAGATACGCAGTATTTT.

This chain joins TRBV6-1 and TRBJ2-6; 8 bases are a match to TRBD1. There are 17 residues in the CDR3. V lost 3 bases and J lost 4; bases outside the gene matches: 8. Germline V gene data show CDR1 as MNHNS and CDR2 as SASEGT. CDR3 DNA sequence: TGTGCCAGCAGTGACGACAGGGGTCAAGCAGGGGCCAACGTCCTGACTTTC. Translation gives CASSDDRGQAGANVLTF.

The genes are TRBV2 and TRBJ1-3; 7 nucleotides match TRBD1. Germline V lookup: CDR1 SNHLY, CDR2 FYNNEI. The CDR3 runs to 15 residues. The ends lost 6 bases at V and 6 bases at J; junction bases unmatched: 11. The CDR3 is CASRRDRQGINTIYF. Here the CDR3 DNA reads TGTGCCAGCAGGAGGGACAGACAGGGAATAAACACCATATATTTT.

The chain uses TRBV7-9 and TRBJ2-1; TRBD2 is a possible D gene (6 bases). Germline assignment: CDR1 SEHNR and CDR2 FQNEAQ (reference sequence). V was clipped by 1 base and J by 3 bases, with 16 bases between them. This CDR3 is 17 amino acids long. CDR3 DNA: TGTGCCAGCAGCTTAGTCCGGACGGGAGAGGGCTACAATGAGCAGTTCTTC. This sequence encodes CASSLVRTGEGYNEQFF.

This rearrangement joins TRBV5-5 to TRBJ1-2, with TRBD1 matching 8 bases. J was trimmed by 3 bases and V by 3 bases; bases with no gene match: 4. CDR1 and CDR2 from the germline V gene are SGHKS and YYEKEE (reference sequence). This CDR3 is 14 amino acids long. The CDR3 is CASSSDRVYYGYTF. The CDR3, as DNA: TGTGCCAGCAGCTCGGACAGGGTATACTATGGCTACACCTTC.

The CDR3 loop is CASSFQTRETGELFF. The CDR3 nucleotides are TGCGCCAGCAGCTTCCAGACTAGGGAGACCGGGGAGCTGTTTTTT. This chain uses TRBV5-1 with TRBJ2-2, with D possibly being TRBD2 (6 bases). The V gene's germline CDR1 is SGHRS and CDR2 YFSETQ. V lost 2 bases to trimming and J lost 5 bases, with 13 bases between them. The CDR3 runs 15 residues.

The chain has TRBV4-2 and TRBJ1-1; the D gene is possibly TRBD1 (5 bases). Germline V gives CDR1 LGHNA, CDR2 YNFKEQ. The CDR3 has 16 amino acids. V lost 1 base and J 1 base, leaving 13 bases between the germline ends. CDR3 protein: CASSQAQGQSNTEAFF. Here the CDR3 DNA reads TGTGCCAGCAGCCAAGCGCAGGGTCAATCGAACACTGAAGCTTTCTTT.

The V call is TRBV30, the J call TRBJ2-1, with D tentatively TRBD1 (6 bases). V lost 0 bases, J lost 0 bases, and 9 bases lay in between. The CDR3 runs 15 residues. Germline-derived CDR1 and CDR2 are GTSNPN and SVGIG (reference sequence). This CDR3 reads CAWSVQGSSYNEQFF. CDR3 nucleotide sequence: TGTGCCTGGAGTGTACAGGGATCCTCCTACAATGAGCAGTTCTTC.

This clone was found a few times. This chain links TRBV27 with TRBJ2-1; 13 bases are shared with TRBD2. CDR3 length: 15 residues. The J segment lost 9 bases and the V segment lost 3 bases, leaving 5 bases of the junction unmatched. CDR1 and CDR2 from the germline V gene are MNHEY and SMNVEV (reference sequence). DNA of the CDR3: TGTGCCAGCAGTTTGGAACTAGCGGGAGGGGGTGAGCAGTTCTTC. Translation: CASSLELAGGGEQFF.